This T cell receptor (beta chain) was obtained from a study of cytomegalovirus exposure and HLA in healthy donors. Study overall: As an earlier analysis found, around 190 million T cells yielded about 120 million unique TCR beta sequences.

The study ran its PCR with 60 Vbeta and 13 Jbeta primers. Clones were read by immunoSEQ multiplex PCR, and TCRdb kept only the in-frame ones, dropping some. The data show some 210,000 clones, with approximately 87% seen just once and 1% to 1.5% held by the top ten. The sequence came from a man aged 30 to 45 in good health and CMV-seronegative. The specimen sequenced was PBMCs.

The CDR3 DNA is TGTGCCAGCAGCCGCGGGGGGTTTAGCAATGAGCAGTTCTTC. Residues: CASSRGGFSNEQFF. The J gene is TRBJ2-1, the V gene TRBV7-6; 8 positions agree with TRBD2. Germline trimming cut 5 bases from V and 6 bases from J; bases unmatched to any gene: 6. Germline V gives CDR1 SGHVS, CDR2 FNYEAQ. The CDR3 runs to 14 residues.